These T cell receptor beta chains were read from a single sample in a study of blood T cell repertoires in COVID-19. The protocol was immunoSEQ multiplex PCR, while the TCRdb copy is restricted to in-frame clones and leaves out a portion. The sample contains under 450,000 clones, more than 75% of which appear only once. The sample consisted of PBMCs or T cells enriched from blood (not recorded which). The receptors stem from a woman in her 30s who had recovered from COVID-19. Each CDR3 is given without its conserved first and last residue. Fields, in order: V gene, D gene, J gene, CDR3 protein. A D gene is named only where the DNA matches it firmly.

TRBV6-5,.,TRBJ1-4,ASSYGPGVDEKLF
TRBV6-1,TRBD1,TRBJ1-6,ASSVGWGQYNSPLH
TRBV28,.,TRBJ1-3,ATKGVLIY
TRBV12-3/TRBV12-4,TRBD1,TRBJ1-1,ASSSDRATNAF
TRBV3-1/TRBV3-2,.,TRBJ2-7,ASSQAYNTGNPRGEQY
TRBV5-5,.,TRBJ1-4,ASSATGLPTNEKLF
TRBV18,.,TRBJ1-1,ASSPLDRNTEAF
TRBV19,.,TRBJ1-5,ASSIDGYSNQPQH
TRBV3-1/TRBV3-2,TRBD2,TRBJ2-2,ASSHAGTSDGTGELF
TRBV5-1,.,TRBJ2-1,ASSLAGTPQGEQF
TRBV20-1,.,TRBJ1-5,SASLSGDGGQPQH
TRBV10-3,.,TRBJ1-6,AISEDPRGSYNSPLH
TRBV19,.,TRBJ2-7,ASSIRTAYEQY
TRBV3-1/TRBV3-2,.,TRBJ2-7,ASSKAQGLYEQY
TRBV4-1,TRBD2,TRBJ2-7,ASSQEALAGGREQY
TRBV3-1/TRBV3-2,TRBD1,TRBJ1-6,ASSQEDRVYNSPLH
TRBV19,.,TRBJ1-6,ASSIDGHRNNSPLH
TRBV7-3,.,TRBJ1-1,ASSYTSNTEAF
TRBV3-1/TRBV3-2,.,TRBJ1-6,ASSQDVDSPLH
TRBV4-2,.,TRBJ2-6,ASSQDQAGANVLT
TRBV10-3,.,TRBJ1-2,AISRDFLRYGYT
TRBV30,.,TRBJ1-2,AWTTPGGFYGYT
TRBV10-3,TRBD2,TRBJ2-3,AISVAGGFTDTQY
TRBV6-5,TRBD2,TRBJ2-3,ASSYWTSGDTDTQY
TRBV7-8,TRBD1,TRBJ1-2,ASSLARTGGEGNPGYT
TRBV19,.,TRBJ2-7,ASSIGDTGSYEQY
TRBV29-1,.,TRBJ1-2,SEHDRSNYGYT
TRBV4-1,TRBD2,TRBJ2-7,ASSQDPSGRDQGEQY
TRBV9,TRBD1,TRBJ2-7,ASSVGGQGSYEQY
TRBV11-2,TRBD1,TRBJ1-4,ASSLAIRDRVDEKLF
TRBV7-9,TRBD1,TRBJ2-7,ASSDRGYEQY
TRBV10-3,TRBD1,TRBJ1-1,AISDSDRGDTEAF
TRBV3-1/TRBV3-2,TRBD1,TRBJ1-2,ASSQDPTGGYGYT
TRBV18,TRBD1,TRBJ1-3,ASSPQDGTVVTSSGNTIY
TRBV5-8,.,TRBJ2-5,ASSPGQGGIGRETQY
TRBV15,.,TRBJ1-5,ATSQRGSNQPQH
TRBV28,.,TRBJ2-3,ASSLLQGDTQY
TRBV7-9,.,TRBJ1-2,ASSLGAGATGYT
TRBV5-1,.,TRBJ2-1,ASSLEAGGLSSYNEQF
TRBV7-2,.,TRBJ2-1,ASSLVIDQADYNEQF